The rows below give T cell receptor beta chains drawn from one sample of a study of CD8 T cells in ankylosing spondylitis. TCRdb processed the 5' RACE reads anew with MiXCR; each CDR3 protein has one entry. The sample includes roughly 700,000 distinct CDR3 sequences, around a fifth of them seen just once. The sample was blood, either unsorted or a sorted T cell fraction (not recorded which). The source is a male donor with ankylosing spondylitis. CDR3s include the opening cysteine and the closing phenylalanine or tryptophan. Fields, in order: CDR3 DNA, CDR3 protein, clone size, J gene, V gene, D gene. A D gene is named only where the DNA matches it firmly. Clone size, where shown, is once, few, many, or a class for clones that have expanded.

cdr3_nt: TGTGCCAGCAGCCAAGGGACCCCCGGCTACGAGCAGTACTTC
cdr3_aa: CASSQGTPGYEQYF
clone_size: -
j_call: TRBJ2-7
v_call: TRBV13
d_call: -

cdr3_nt: TGCGCCAGCAGCCAAGAGTCCGGGATAGGACAGAAGGACTTC
cdr3_aa: CASSQESGIGQKDF
clone_size: -
j_call: TRBJ2-4
v_call: TRBV4-1
d_call: -

cdr3_nt: TGTGCCAGCAGCTTAATGTCAGGGAACAATGAGCAGTTCTTC
cdr3_aa: CASSLMSGNNEQFF
clone_size: -
j_call: TRBJ2-1
v_call: TRBV7-9
d_call: -

cdr3_nt: TGTGCCAGCAGCTCGCGACCCTCAGGGACCTACGAGCAGTACTTC
cdr3_aa: CASSSRPSGTYEQYF
clone_size: once
j_call: TRBJ2-7
v_call: TRBV7-9
d_call: -

cdr3_nt: TGTGCCAGCAGTTCCAATAGCGGGGGGGCCTTGGTTACGCAGTATTTT
cdr3_aa: CASSSNSGGALVTQYF
clone_size: few
j_call: TRBJ2-3
v_call: TRBV2
d_call: TRBD2

cdr3_nt: TGTGCCAGCAGTTTATTACGACTAGCGGGGCTCACAGATACGCAGTATTTT
cdr3_aa: CASSLLRLAGLTDTQYF
clone_size: -
j_call: TRBJ2-3
v_call: TRBV27
d_call: TRBD2

cdr3_nt: TGTGCCAGCAGTCCCAGGGGGGACAGTAATTCACCCCTCCACTTT
cdr3_aa: CASSPRGDSNSPLHF
clone_size: -
j_call: TRBJ1-6
v_call: TRBV12-3/TRBV12-4
d_call: TRBD1

cdr3_nt: TGTGCCACCGGACCAGGGGGCGCGTCGGGGGCCAACGTCCTGACTTTC
cdr3_aa: CATGPGGASGANVLTF
clone_size: many
j_call: TRBJ2-6
v_call: TRBV24-1
d_call: TRBD1

cdr3_nt: TGCGCCAGCAGCTTGGGACAGCCAAACATTCAGTACTTC
cdr3_aa: CASSLGQPNIQYF
clone_size: -
j_call: TRBJ2-4
v_call: TRBV5-1
d_call: -

cdr3_nt: TGTGCCAGCTCACCCTCCGGGACAGGGGGACAGCCCCAGCATTTT
cdr3_aa: CASSPSGTGGQPQHF
clone_size: many
j_call: TRBJ1-5
v_call: TRBV18
d_call: TRBD1

cdr3_nt: TGCGCCAGCAGCCGAAACGCGGAAAACACCGGGGAGCTGTTTTTT
cdr3_aa: CASSRNAENTGELFF
clone_size: -
j_call: TRBJ2-2
v_call: TRBV4-1
d_call: -

cdr3_nt: TGCGCCAGCAGCCAAGGTCTTCTTAGGGACAGGAACTACGAGCAGTACTTC
cdr3_aa: CASSQGLLRDRNYEQYF
clone_size: few
j_call: TRBJ2-7
v_call: TRBV4-1
d_call: TRBD1

cdr3_nt: TGTGCCAGCCGACGTGGAGGGGTAAATGAAAAACTGTTTTTT
cdr3_aa: CASRRGGVNEKLFF
clone_size: -
j_call: TRBJ1-4
v_call: TRBV7-9
d_call: -

cdr3_nt: TGTGCCAGCAGCCCCATGGTGGGGGGGGCCAGGGGAAATGAGCAGTTCTTC
cdr3_aa: CASSPMVGGARGNEQFF
clone_size: -
j_call: TRBJ2-1
v_call: TRBV2
d_call: -